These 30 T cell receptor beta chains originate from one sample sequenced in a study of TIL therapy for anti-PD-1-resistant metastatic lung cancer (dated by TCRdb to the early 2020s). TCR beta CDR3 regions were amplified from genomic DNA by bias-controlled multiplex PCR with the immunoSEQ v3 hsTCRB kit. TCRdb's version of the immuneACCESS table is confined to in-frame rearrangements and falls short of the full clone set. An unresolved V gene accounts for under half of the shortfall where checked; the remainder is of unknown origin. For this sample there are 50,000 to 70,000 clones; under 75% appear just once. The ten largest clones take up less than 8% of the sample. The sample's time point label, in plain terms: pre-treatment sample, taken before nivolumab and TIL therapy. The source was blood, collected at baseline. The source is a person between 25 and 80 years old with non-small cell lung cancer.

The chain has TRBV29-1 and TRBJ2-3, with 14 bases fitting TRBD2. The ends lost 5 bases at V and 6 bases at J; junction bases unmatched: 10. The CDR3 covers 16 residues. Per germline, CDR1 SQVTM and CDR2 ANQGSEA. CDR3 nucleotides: TGCAGCGTTTGGGGACTAGCGGGAGTATCAGGGGATACGCAGTATTTT. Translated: CSVWGLAGVSGDTQYF.

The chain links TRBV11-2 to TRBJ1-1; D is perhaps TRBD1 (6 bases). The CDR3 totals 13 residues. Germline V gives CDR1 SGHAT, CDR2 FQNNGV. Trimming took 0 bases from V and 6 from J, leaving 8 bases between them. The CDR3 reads CASSLDRTAEAFF. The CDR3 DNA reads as TGTGCCAGCAGCTTAGATCGGACAGCTGAAGCTTTCTTT.

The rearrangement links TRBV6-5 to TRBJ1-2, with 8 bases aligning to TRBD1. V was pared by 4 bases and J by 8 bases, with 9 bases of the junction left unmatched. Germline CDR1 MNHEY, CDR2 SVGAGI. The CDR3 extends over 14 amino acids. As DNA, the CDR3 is TGTGCCAGCAGTTCCTATGGACAGGGAATCGGCTACACCTTC. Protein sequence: CASSSYGQGIGYTF.

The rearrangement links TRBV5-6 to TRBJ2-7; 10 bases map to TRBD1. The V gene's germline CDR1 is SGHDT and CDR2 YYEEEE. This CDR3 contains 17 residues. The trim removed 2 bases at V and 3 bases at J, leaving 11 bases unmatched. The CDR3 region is CASSFSYRDRGIYEQYF. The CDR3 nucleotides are TGTGCCAGCAGCTTTAGTTACCGGGACAGGGGCATCTACGAGCAGTACTTC.

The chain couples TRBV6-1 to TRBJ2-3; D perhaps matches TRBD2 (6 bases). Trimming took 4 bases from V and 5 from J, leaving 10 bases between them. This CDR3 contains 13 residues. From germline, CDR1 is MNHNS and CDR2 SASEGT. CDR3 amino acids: CASSGGVEDTQYF. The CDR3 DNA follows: TGTGCCAGCAGTGGCGGGGTAGAAGATACGCAGTATTTT.

For the CDR3, the DNA is TGTGCCAGCTCATCTGGGAGGGGATACGAGCAGTACTTC. Translation gives CASSSGRGYEQYF. The chain links TRBV18 to TRBJ2-7; TRBD2 matches 7 bases. The trim removed 5 bases at V and 4 bases at J, leaving 5 bases unmatched. Germline CDR1 KGHSH, CDR2 LQKENI. This CDR3 comprises 13 residues.

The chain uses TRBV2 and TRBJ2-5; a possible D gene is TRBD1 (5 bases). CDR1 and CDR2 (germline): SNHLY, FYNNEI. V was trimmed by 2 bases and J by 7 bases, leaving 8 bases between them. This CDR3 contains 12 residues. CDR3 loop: CASSEYQGTQYF. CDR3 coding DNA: TGTGCCAGCAGTGAATATCAGGGGACCCAGTACTTC.

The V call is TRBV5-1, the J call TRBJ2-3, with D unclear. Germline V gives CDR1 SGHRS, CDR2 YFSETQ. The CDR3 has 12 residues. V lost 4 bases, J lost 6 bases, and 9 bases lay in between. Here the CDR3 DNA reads TGCGCCAGCAGCCTGCCACAGGATACGCAGTATTTT. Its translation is CASSLPQDTQYF.

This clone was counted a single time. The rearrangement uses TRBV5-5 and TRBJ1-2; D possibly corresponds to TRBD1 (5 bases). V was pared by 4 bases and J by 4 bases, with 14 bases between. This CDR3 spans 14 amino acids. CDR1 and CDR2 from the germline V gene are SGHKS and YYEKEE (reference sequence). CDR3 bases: TGTGCCAGCAGCCTAGCCGGGACTCCCTATGGCTACACCTTC. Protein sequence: CASSLAGTPYGYTF.

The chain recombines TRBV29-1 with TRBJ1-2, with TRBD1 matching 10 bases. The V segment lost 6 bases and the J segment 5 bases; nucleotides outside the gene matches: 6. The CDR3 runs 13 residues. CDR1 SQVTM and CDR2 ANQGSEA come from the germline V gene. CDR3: CSVHTDRGYGYTF. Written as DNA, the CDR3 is TGCAGCGTACATACGGACAGGGGGTATGGCTACACCTTC.

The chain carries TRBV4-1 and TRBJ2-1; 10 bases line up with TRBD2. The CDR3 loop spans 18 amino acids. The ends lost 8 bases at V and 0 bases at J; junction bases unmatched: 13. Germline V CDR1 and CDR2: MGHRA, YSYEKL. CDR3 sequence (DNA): TGCGCCAGCGGGTCGGTCTGGGGACTAGCGTTCTCCTACAATGAGCAGTTCTTC. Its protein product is CASGSVWGLAFSYNEQFF.

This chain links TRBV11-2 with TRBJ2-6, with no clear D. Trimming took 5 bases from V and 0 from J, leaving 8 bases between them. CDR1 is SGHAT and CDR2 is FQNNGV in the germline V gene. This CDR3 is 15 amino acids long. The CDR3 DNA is TGTGCCAGCAGCAGCAGAGACTCTGGGGCCAACGTCCTGACTTTC. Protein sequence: CASSSRDSGANVLTF.

This CDR3 reads CASSLVAVRSYNEQFF. In nucleotides, the CDR3 is TGTGCCAGCAGCTTAGTTGCGGTCCGATCCTACAATGAGCAGTTCTTC. This chain connects TRBV7-9 to TRBJ2-1; D is unclear. The V gene lost 1 base and the J gene lost 1 base, with 11 bases spanning the gap. The CDR3 loop spans 16 amino acids. From germline, CDR1 is SEHNR and CDR2 FQNEAQ (reference sequence).

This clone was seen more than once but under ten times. CDR3 residues: CASSQGTSENYNEQFF. CDR3 nucleotide sequence: TGCGCCAGCAGCCAAGGGACTAGTGAAAACTACAATGAGCAGTTCTTC. The chain has TRBV4-1 and TRBJ2-1; 7 bases fit TRBD2. There are 16 residues in the CDR3. Germline trimming cut 1 base from V and 3 bases from J; bases unmatched to any gene: 6. Germline values: CDR1 MGHRA, CDR2 YSYEKL.

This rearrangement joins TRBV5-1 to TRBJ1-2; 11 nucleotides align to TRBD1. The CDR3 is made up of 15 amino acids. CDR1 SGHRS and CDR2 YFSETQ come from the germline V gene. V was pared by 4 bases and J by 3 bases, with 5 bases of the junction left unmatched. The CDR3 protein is CASSPGTGGYYGYTF. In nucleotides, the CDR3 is TGCGCCAGCAGCCCCGGGACAGGGGGGTACTATGGCTACACCTTC.

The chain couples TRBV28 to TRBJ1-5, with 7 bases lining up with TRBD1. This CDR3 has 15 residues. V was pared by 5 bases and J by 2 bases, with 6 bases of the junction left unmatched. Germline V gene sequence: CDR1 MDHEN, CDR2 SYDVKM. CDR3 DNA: TGTGCCAGCAGTAACTACGACAGGGGCAATCAGCCCCAGCATTTT. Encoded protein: CASSNYDRGNQPQHF. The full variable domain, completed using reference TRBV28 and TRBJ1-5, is DVKVTQSSRYLVKRTGEKVFLECVQDMDHENMFWYRQDPGLGLRLIYFSYDVKMKEKGDIPEGYSVSREKKERFSLILESASTNQTSMYLCASSNYDRGNQPQHFGDGTRLSIL.

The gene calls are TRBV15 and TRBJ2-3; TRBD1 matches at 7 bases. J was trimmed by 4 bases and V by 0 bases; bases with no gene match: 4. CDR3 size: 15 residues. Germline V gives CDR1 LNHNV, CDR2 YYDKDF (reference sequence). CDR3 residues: CATSRDSQGADTQYF. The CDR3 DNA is TGTGCCACCAGCAGAGACAGCCAGGGGGCAGATACGCAGTATTTT.

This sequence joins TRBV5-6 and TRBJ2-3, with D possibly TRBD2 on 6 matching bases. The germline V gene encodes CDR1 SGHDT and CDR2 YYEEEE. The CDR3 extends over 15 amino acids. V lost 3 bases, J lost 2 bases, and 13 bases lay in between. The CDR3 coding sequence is TGTGCCAGCAGCTGGAGGGACGGAATCACAGATACGCAGTATTTT. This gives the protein CASSWRDGITDTQYF.

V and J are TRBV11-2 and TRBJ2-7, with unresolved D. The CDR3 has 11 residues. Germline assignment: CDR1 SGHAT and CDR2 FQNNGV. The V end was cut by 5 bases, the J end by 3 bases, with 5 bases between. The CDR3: CASSTYYEQYF. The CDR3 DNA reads TGTGCCAGCAGCACATACTACGAGCAGTACTTC.

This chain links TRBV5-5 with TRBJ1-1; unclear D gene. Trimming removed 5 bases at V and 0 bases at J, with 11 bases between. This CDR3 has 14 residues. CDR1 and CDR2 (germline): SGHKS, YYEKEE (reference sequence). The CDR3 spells CASSSDTVNTEAFF. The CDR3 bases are TGTGCCAGCAGTTCCGACACCGTGAACACTGAAGCTTTCTTT.

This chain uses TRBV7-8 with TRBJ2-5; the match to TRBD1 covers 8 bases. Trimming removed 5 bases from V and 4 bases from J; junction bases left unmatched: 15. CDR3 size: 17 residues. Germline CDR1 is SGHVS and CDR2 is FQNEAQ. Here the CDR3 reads CASSPRRGQGAGETQYF. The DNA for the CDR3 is TGTGCCAGCAGCCCGAGGCGCGGGCAGGGGGCTGGAGAGACCCAGTACTTC.

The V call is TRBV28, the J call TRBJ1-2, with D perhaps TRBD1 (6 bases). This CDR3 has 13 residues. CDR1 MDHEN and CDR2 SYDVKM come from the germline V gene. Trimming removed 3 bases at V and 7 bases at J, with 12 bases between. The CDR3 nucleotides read TGTGCCAGCAGTTTCACAGGGAGGACTGGCTACACCTTC. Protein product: CASSFTGRTGYTF.

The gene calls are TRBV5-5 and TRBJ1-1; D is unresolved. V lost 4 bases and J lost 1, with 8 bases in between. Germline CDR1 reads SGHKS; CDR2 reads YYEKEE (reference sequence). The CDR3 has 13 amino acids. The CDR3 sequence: CASSTRTNTEAFF. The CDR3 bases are TGTGCCAGCAGCACCCGGACGAACACTGAAGCTTTCTTT.

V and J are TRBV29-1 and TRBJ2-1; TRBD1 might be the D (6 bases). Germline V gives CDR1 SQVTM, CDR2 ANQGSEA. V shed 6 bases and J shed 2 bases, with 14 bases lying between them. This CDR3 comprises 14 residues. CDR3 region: CSVEDSHTYNEQFF. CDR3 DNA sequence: TGCAGCGTAGAGGACAGCCATACCTACAATGAGCAGTTCTTC.

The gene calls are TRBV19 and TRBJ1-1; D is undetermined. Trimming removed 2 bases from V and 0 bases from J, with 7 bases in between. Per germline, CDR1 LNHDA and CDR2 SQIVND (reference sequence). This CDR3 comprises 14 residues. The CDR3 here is CASSISRLNTEAFF. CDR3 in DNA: TGTGCCAGTAGTATAAGCCGACTGAACACTGAAGCTTTCTTT.

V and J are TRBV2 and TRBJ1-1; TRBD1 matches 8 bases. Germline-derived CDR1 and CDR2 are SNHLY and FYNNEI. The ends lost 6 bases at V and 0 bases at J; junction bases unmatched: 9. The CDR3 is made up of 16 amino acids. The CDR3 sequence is CASRTDREWLNTEAFF. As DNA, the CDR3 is TGTGCCAGCAGGACGGACAGGGAGTGGTTGAACACTGAAGCTTTCTTT.

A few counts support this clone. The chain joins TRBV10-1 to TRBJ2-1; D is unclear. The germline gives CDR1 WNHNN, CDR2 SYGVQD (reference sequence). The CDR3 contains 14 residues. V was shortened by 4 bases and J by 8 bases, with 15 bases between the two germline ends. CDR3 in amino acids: CASSAETDGDEQFF. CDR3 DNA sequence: TGCGCCAGCAGTGCGGAAACTGATGGGGATGAGCAGTTCTTC.

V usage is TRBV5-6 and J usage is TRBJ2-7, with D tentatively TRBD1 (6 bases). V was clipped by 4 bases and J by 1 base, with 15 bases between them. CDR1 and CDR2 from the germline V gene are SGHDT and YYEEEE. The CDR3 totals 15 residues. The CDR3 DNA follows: TGTGCCAGCAGCAATTACAGGGCTTGGTCCTACGAGCAGTACTTC. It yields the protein CASSNYRAWSYEQYF.

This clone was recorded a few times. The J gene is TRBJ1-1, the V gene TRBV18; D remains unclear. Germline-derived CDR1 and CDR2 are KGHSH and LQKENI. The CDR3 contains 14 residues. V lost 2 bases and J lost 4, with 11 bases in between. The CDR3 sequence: CASSPGPGSTEAFF. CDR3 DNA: TGTGCCAGCTCACCAGGGCCTGGGAGCACTGAAGCTTTCTTT.

In DNA form, the CDR3 reads TGCGCCAGCAGCTACCTGACAGACACAGATACGCAGTATTTT. Translating it yields CASSYLTDTDTQYF. This chain uses TRBV10-1 with TRBJ2-3, with D perhaps TRBD1 (5 bases). The CDR3 runs to 14 residues. Germline V CDR1 and CDR2: WNHNN, SYGVQD (reference sequence). V shed 6 bases and J shed 2 bases, with 12 bases lying between them.